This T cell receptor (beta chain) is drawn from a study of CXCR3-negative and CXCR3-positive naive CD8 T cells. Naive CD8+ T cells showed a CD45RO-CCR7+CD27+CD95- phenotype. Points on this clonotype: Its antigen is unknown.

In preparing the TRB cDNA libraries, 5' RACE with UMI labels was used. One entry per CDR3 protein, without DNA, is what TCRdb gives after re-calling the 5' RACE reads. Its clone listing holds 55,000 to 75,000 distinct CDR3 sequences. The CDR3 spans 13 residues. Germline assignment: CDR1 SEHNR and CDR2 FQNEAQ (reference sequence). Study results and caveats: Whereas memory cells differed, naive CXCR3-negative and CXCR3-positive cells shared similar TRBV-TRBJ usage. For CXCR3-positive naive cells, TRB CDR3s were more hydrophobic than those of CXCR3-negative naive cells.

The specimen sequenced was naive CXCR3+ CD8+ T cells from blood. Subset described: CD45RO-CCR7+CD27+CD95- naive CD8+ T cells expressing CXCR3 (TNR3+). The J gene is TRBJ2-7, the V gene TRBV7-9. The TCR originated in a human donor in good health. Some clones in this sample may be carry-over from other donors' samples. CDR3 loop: CASSSWDSYEQYF.